These 9 T cell receptor beta chains came from one sample sequenced in a study of control samples from healthy donors and cancer patients. TCRdb's table, derived via immunoSEQ multiplex PCR, lists solely in-frame clones and lacks some. The sample shows tens of thousands of clones, roughly 90% of them seen only once. Sequencing was performed on blood. Receptors were obtained from a woman aged 50 to 65 in good health.

The chain joins TRBV7-9 to TRBJ1-6; TRBD1 matches 11 bases. Trimming at V came to 4 bases and at J to 0 bases, leaving 5 bases not matched to a gene. This CDR3 spans 18 amino acids. Germline assignment: CDR1 SEHNR and CDR2 FQNEAQ (reference sequence). CDR3 sequence: CASSSGQGASSYNSPLHF. Written as DNA, the CDR3 is TGTGCCAGCAGCTCCGGACAGGGGGCGAGCTCCTATAATTCACCCCTCCACTTT.

The J gene is TRBJ2-1, the V gene TRBV2, with D uncertain. The CDR3 runs to 13 residues. Trimming shortened V by 4 bases and J by 4 bases, and 8 bases separated the two germline ends. The germline V gene encodes CDR1 SNHLY and CDR2 FYNNEI. DNA for the CDR3: TGTGCCAGCAGTGCCACGGAATACAATGAGCAGTTCTTC. This encodes CASSATEYNEQFF.

The V and J genes are TRBV11-1 and TRBJ2-1; D perhaps matches TRBD2 (5 bases). This CDR3 spans 15 amino acids. CDR1 and CDR2 from the germline V gene are SGHAT and FQDESV (reference sequence). V shed 4 bases and J shed 4 bases, with 14 bases lying between them. Here the CDR3 reads CASSSRSSSYNEQFF. CDR3 in DNA: TGTGCCAGCAGCTCTAGGTCTAGCAGTTACAATGAGCAGTTCTTC.

The V call is TRBV28, the J call TRBJ1-1, with D maybe TRBD1 (5 bases). V lost 6 bases and J 5 bases, leaving 16 bases between the germline ends. This CDR3 is built from 14 residues. Germline-derived CDR1 and CDR2 are MDHEN and SYDVKM. The CDR3 DNA sequence: TGTGCCAGCAGCCCTCCGGGGGAGCGTACTGAAGCTTTCTTT. Translated: CASSPPGERTEAFF.

This clone is a singleton in its sample. The J gene is TRBJ2-2, the V gene TRBV18; TRBD1 is a possible D gene (6 bases). Germline CDR1 reads KGHSH; CDR2 reads LQKENI. The CDR3 runs to 16 residues. V was clipped by 6 bases and J by 1 base, with 15 bases between them. In DNA form, the CDR3 reads TGTGCCAGCTCGCCTCCGGGACACCGGAACACCGGGGAGCTGTTTTTT. This gives the protein CASSPPGHRNTGELFF.

This clone was seen only once. The chain uses TRBV7-6 and TRBJ1-1; TRBD1 is a possible D gene (5 bases). V was shortened by 3 bases and J by 1 base, with 15 bases between the two germline ends. From germline, CDR1 is SGHVS and CDR2 FNYEAQ. The CDR3 covers 16 residues. The CDR3 DNA follows: TGTGCCAGCAGCTTGTTGGGGGGGAGGGAGAACACTGAAGCTTTCTTT. Its protein is CASSLLGGRENTEAFF. Using reference TRBV7-6 and TRBJ1-1 for the parts outside the CDR3, the full variable domain is GAGVSQSPRYKVTKRGQDVALRCDPISGHVSLYWYRQALGQGPEFLTYFNYEAQQDKSGLPNDRFSAERPEGSISTLTIQRTEQRDSAMYRCASSLLGGRENTEAFFGQGTRLTVV.

The chain is built from TRBV5-1 and TRBJ1-4; tentative D call: TRBD1 (5 bases). V was trimmed by 4 bases and J by 4 bases, leaving 11 bases between them. CDR1 is SGHRS, CDR2 YFSETQ, per germline. The CDR3 length is 14 residues. CDR3 region: CASSPGDSNEKLFF. CDR3 nucleotide sequence: TGCGCCAGCAGCCCCGGAGACAGTAATGAAAAACTGTTTTTT.

The J gene is TRBJ2-7, the V gene TRBV15, with D perhaps being TRBD1 or TRBD2 (6 bases each). Germline values: CDR1 LNHNV, CDR2 YYDKDF (reference sequence). V lost 1 base to trimming and J lost 6 bases, with 13 bases between them. This CDR3 contains 14 residues. CDR3 loop: CATSRGSGGAEQYF. In nucleotides, the CDR3 is TGTGCCACCAGCAGAGGTTCCGGGGGCGCCGAGCAGTACTTC.

The CDR3 sequence: CASGFVLGTGGVETQYF. The CDR3 DNA reads as TGTGCTAGTGGTTTTGTATTGGGGACAGGGGGTGTCGAGACCCAGTACTTC. The chain has TRBV12-5 and TRBJ2-5, with 11 bases fitting TRBD1. CDR3 length: 17 residues. Germline V gene data show CDR1 as LGHNT and CDR2 as FRNRAP. The junction had 11 bases not matched to a gene; V was cut back by 3 bases and J by 5 bases.